This TCR beta chain was recorded in a study of breast tumors, draining lymph nodes, adjacent tissues. Axillary draining lymph nodes of breast cancer patients supplied the node samples. The CDR3 runs 16 residues. Trimming removed 6 bases from V and 3 bases from J; junction bases left unmatched: 11. Study-wide results and limits: Luminal-like breast cancer showed significantly higher tumor–nontumor repertoire similarity than basal-like. Most tumor T cells seemingly derive from lymph node, then expand in tumor. Tumor T cell lymph node origin was a supported hypothesis, not proven. Compared with lymph nodes, tumors were less diverse; compared with nontumor tissue, more.

This clonotype was recorded a few times. Antigen: not known. TCRdb ran MiXCR on the multiplex PCR reads and lists one entry per CDR3 protein. The sample shows more than 80,000 distinct CDR3 sequences, less than 40% of them seen only once. Sequenced material: axillary lymph node tissue. The receptor was derived from a female donor with breast cancer. Some clones in this sample may be carry-over from other donors' samples. The gene calls are TRBV12-3 or TRBV12-4 and TRBJ1-1; TRBD1 matches 9 bases. Written as DNA, the CDR3 is TGTGCCAGCAGCCCCGGGACAGGGATTCGTGACACTGAAGCTTTCTTT. Translated: CASSPGTGIRDTEAFF.